This passage covers 8 T cell receptor beta chains from one sample sequenced in a study of T cell repertoires in cytomegalovirus infection. The antigens for these receptors are not known. TCRdb fed the reads into MiXCR, producing one record per CDR3 protein. The repertoire has hundreds of thousands of distinct CDR3 sequences, about 28% of them found once; the top ten carry roughly 20%. Source: cultured PBMCs, taken from culture after CMV antigen stimulation. These receptors came from a human donor in good health (CMV status not recorded). Some clones in this sample may be carry-over from other donors' samples.

The chain is built from TRBV3-1 and TRBJ2-2; no clear D. CDR3 length: 14 amino acids. Germline assignment: CDR1 LGHDT and CDR2 YNNKEL (reference sequence). The V end lost 0 bases, the J end lost 6 bases, and 8 bases lay between the germline ends. CDR3 DNA sequence: TGTGCCAGCAGCCAAGACTGGCAGTCCGGGGAGCTGTTTTTT. It is translated as CASSQDWQSGELFF.

DNA of the CDR3: TGTGCCAGCTCAGCGAAGTTGGGGGAGCAGTTCTTC. It translates to CASSAKLGEQFF. The gene calls are TRBV7-3 and TRBJ2-1, with no clear D. The CDR3 contains 12 residues. Deletions cut 8 bases from V and 10 bases from J, with 15 bases between. Per the germline V gene, CDR1 is SGHTA and CDR2 is FQGTGA.

The chain links TRBV7-9 to TRBJ2-3; 8 bases agree with TRBD2. The CDR3 is 15 residues long. From germline, CDR1 is SEHNR and CDR2 FQNEAQ (reference sequence). Trimming took 6 bases from V and 2 from J; bases not matched to a gene: 7. The CDR3, as DNA: TGTGCCAGCAGTCGGGCTAGCGGGTTCACAGATACGCAGTATTTT. Amino acid sequence: CASSRASGFTDTQYF.

This chain joins TRBV6-6 and TRBJ1-1; perhaps TRBD1 as D (6 bases). The CDR3 has 17 residues. Per germline, CDR1 MNHNY and CDR2 SVGAGI (reference sequence). The V gene lost 2 bases and the J gene lost 1 base, with 17 bases spanning the gap. The CDR3 nucleotides are TGTGCCAGCAGTTACCACCCCCTACAGGGTCCGAACACTGAAGCTTTCTTT. Its protein product is CASSYHPLQGPNTEAFF.

The chain is built from TRBV28 and TRBJ2-3; D gene uncertain. Trimming removed 6 bases from V and 2 bases from J, with 9 bases in between. CDR1 is MDHEN and CDR2 is SYDVKM in the germline V gene. The length of the CDR3 is 13 residues. CDR3 DNA: TGTGCCAGCAGATCATTCTTCACAGATACGCAGTATTTT. This codes for CASRSFFTDTQYF. The full variable domain, with the rest looked up from reference TRBV28 and TRBJ2-3, is DVKVTQSSRYLVKRTGEKVFLECVQDMDHENMFWYRQDPGLGLRLIYFSYDVKMKEKGDIPEGYSVSREKKERFSLILESASTNQTSMYLCASRSFFTDTQYFGPGTRLTVL.

This clonotype was seen a few times. The chain joins TRBV28 to TRBJ1-5; D is uncertain. CDR1 and CDR2 (germline): MDHEN, SYDVKM. The CDR3 runs 12 residues. V lost 7 bases, J lost 0 bases, and 4 bases lay in between. CDR3 protein: CASTPSNQPQHF. The CDR3 DNA reads TGTGCCAGCACACCTAGCAATCAGCCCCAGCATTTT.

This clonotype has a handful of counts. V usage is TRBV10-3 and J usage is TRBJ1-1, with a possible D match to TRBD1 (6 bases). There are 12 residues in the CDR3. The V gene's germline CDR1 is ENHRY and CDR2 SYGVKD. With 8 bases removed from V and 6 bases from J, the gap between germline ends came to 13 bases. CDR3: CAIGRGRAEAFF. CDR3 coding DNA: TGTGCCATCGGGAGGGGGAGGGCTGAAGCTTTCTTT.

This clonotype was found a few times. The gene calls are TRBV7-6 and TRBJ2-7; 8 bases map to TRBD1. CDR1 and CDR2 from the germline V gene are SGHVS and FNYEAQ. V trimming: 5 bases; J trimming: 2 bases; junction bases outside the gene matches: 5. The CDR3 loop spans 14 amino acids. CDR3 loop: CASSTRQGTYEQYF. The CDR3, as DNA: TGTGCCAGCAGCACCCGACAGGGGACCTACGAGCAGTACTTC.